Below, one T cell receptor beta chain is given with its context. Its specificity is unknown. This specimen comes from a study of CD8+ T cells in alopecia areata. Looking at the study overall: It was oral tofacitinib, at 5 to 10 mg twice daily, that treated patients received.

CDR3 size: 15 residues. The V end was cut by 0 bases, the J end by 3 bases, with 11 bases between. CDR1 and CDR2 (germline): MGHRA, YSYEKL. Study-level points and caveats: Elevated clonality characterized lesional scalp relative to normal scalp, particularly in alopecia totalis/universalis. Resident alphabeta T-cell populations of normal skin are likewise subject to sequencing in scalp samples.

Once RNA had been extracted, it was reverse transcribed into cDNA to act as the sequencing template. Sequencing was performed with immunoSEQ multiplex PCR; in TCRdb, only in-frame clones are kept and a portion is missing. The data show about 200,000 clones, about 60% seen once. The TCR sequence derives from a human donor with alopecia areata. V and J are TRBV4-1 and TRBJ1-2; TRBD1 might be the D (6 bases). Sequenced here: CD4+ T cells sorted from blood, sampled at week 0. CDR3 sequence reads: CASSQDRQAYYGYTF. The CDR3 region has the DNA TGCGCCAGCAGCCAAGATCGACAGGCCTACTATGGCTACACCTTC.